Each of the 13 T cell receptor beta chains below was sequenced from the same sample in a study of T cell repertoires in cytomegalovirus infection. Their specific antigens are unknown. Each CDR3 protein is one row after TCRdb ran MiXCR on the reads. The data show 150,000 to 200,000 distinct CDR3 sequences, roughly 21% seen once. This specimen consisted of CD8+ T cells from cultured PBMCs, obtained from culture after CMV antigen stimulation. These receptors were taken from a human donor in good health (CMV status not recorded). Some clones in this sample may be carry-over from other donors' samples.

This chain uses TRBV7-6 with TRBJ1-1; TRBD1 is a possible D gene (6 bases). The V and J ends lost 7 bases and 4 bases respectively, with 16 bases between them. The CDR3 consists of 14 residues. Germline CDR1 SGHVS, CDR2 FNYEAQ. The CDR3 sequence: CASKQQGRGTEAFF. In DNA, the CDR3 is TGTGCCAGCAAGCAACAGGGAAGAGGCACTGAAGCTTTCTTT.

V is TRBV4-1 and J is TRBJ1-2, with D possibly matching TRBD1 (5 bases). The CDR3 is made up of 15 amino acids. CDR1 is MGHRA and CDR2 is YSYEKL in the germline V gene. V shed 3 bases and J shed 8 bases, with 19 bases lying between them. Here the CDR3 reads CASSQSQWGGRGYTF. The CDR3 bases are TGCGCCAGCAGCCAGTCGCAGTGGGGGGGAAGGGGCTACACCTTC.

This clonotype was counted a few times. The chain combines TRBV7-6 with TRBJ2-1, with 7 bases matching TRBD2. Germline V gene sequence: CDR1 SGHVS, CDR2 FNYEAQ. This CDR3 spans 18 amino acids. V gave up 4 bases and J gave up 0 bases; unmatched junction bases: 12. Here the CDR3 reads CASSSRVRGGSSYNEQFF. CDR3 nucleotides: TGTGCCAGCAGCTCTAGAGTTCGTGGCGGGAGCTCCTACAATGAGCAGTTCTTC.

This clonotype was detected a few times. V is TRBV7-8 and J is TRBJ1-1; a possible D gene is TRBD1 (5 bases). The germline gives CDR1 SGHVS, CDR2 FQNEAQ. The V and J ends lost 1 base and 5 bases respectively, with 17 bases between them. This CDR3 region has 16 residues. The CDR3 here is CASSLDWRGGRTEAFF. The DNA of the CDR3 is TGTGCCAGCAGCTTAGATTGGAGGGGTGGACGTACTGAAGCTTTCTTT. Variable domain in full (rest from reference TRBV7-8 and TRBJ1-1): GAGVSQSPRYKVAKRGQDVALRCDPISGHVSLFWYQQALGQGPEFLTYFQNEAQLDKSGLPSDRFFAERPEGSVSTLKIQRTQQEDSAVYLCASSLDWRGGRTEAFFGQGTRLTVV.

This clonotype has just a few counts. The chain recombines TRBV5-6 with TRBJ2-3; possible D gene TRBD1, 5 bases. The CDR3 runs to 13 residues. Germline CDR1 and CDR2: SGHDT and YYEEEE. The germline V and J ends were trimmed by 3 bases and 6 bases, with 11 bases remaining between them. The CDR3 bases are TGTGCCAGCAGCTGGACGACAGAGGATACGCAGTATTTT. The encoded protein is CASSWTTEDTQYF. The entire variable domain, with the rest obtained from reference TRBV5-6 and TRBJ2-3, is as follows: DAGVTQSPTHLIKTRGQQVTLRCSPKSGHDTVSWYQQALGQGPQFIFQYYEEEERQRGNFPDRFSGHQFPNYSSELNVNALLLGDSALYLCASSWTTEDTQYFGPGTRLTVL.

The rearrangement uses TRBV5-6 and TRBJ2-7, with D uncertain. Trimming stripped 1 base from V and 5 bases from J, with 7 bases between. From germline, CDR1 is SGHDT and CDR2 YYEEEE. This CDR3 spans 12 amino acids. DNA of the CDR3: TGTGCCAGCAGCTTGAACAACAACGAGCAGTACTTC. It yields the protein CASSLNNNEQYF.

The V call is TRBV12-3 or TRBV12-4, the J call TRBJ1-3; D uncertain. The CDR3 contains 12 residues. V was clipped by 3 bases and J by 8 bases, with 8 bases between them. The CDR3 loop is CASSLGADTIYF. CDR3 sequence (DNA): TGTGCCAGCAGTTTGGGCGCGGACACCATATATTTT.

The V call is TRBV4-1, the J call TRBJ1-5; 10 bases are shared with TRBD1. V was clipped by 0 bases and J by 2 bases; unmatched bases: 10. This CDR3 has 19 residues. Looked up from germline, CDR1 is MGHRA and CDR2 is YSYEKL. The CDR3 protein is CASSQDTGTGVYGNQPQHF. The CDR3 nucleotides are TGCGCCAGCAGCCAAGATACCGGGACAGGGGTATATGGCAATCAGCCCCAGCATTTT.

The V and J genes are TRBV19 and TRBJ2-7; 7 bases match TRBD1. Germline assignment: CDR1 LNHDA and CDR2 SQIVND (reference sequence). V dropped 2 bases and J dropped 6; count of bases not matched to a gene: 10. The CDR3 sequence is 15 residues long. The CDR3 sequence is CASSIRGQSHGEQYF. The DNA for the CDR3 is TGTGCCAGTAGTATAAGGGGACAGTCACACGGCGAGCAGTACTTC.

The V and J genes are TRBV29-1 and TRBJ1-1; perhaps TRBD1 as D (6 bases). V was cut by 6 bases and J by 4 bases, with 18 bases left in between. CDR1 and CDR2 from the germline V gene are SQVTM and ANQGSEA. The CDR3 contains 14 residues. In DNA form, the CDR3 reads TGCAGCGTGGCCCCATACGACAGGACCACTGAAGCTTTCTTT. This gives the protein CSVAPYDRTTEAFF.

This clonotype was seen a few times. The chain joins TRBV4-2 to TRBJ2-1; no clear D gene. The CDR3 totals 17 residues. CDR1 and CDR2 (germline): LGHNA, YNFKEQ. V was clipped by 0 bases and J by 0 bases, with 12 bases between them. CDR3 loop: CASSQEWLKSSYNEQFF. The CDR3 DNA reads TGTGCCAGCAGCCAAGAGTGGCTGAAGAGCTCCTACAATGAGCAGTTCTTC.

This clonotype has more than one count but fewer than ten. The genes are TRBV6-2 or TRBV6-3 and TRBJ1-2; D not certain. CDR3 length equals 15 residues. The V end lost 1 base, the J end lost 5 bases, and 14 bases lay between the germline ends. CDR1 and CDR2 from the germline V gene are MNHEY and SVGEGT. The CDR3: CASSYFLLWPYGYTF. CDR3 DNA: TGTGCCAGCAGTTACTTCCTCCTCTGGCCTTATGGCTACACCTTC.

This clonotype was seen more than once but under ten times. The chain links TRBV7-9 to TRBJ1-1, with a weak D call TRBD1 (6 bases). Trimming left V 5 bases short and J 1 base short, with 14 bases between. CDR1 is SEHNR, CDR2 FQNEAQ, per germline (reference sequence). This CDR3 spans 15 amino acids. The CDR3 DNA sequence: TGTGCCAGCAGCCTTCCTGACAGGCGGAACACTGAAGCTTTCTTT. As protein: CASSLPDRRNTEAFF.